This T cell receptor (beta chain) was profiled in a study of blood T cell repertoires in COVID-19. Profiling relied on immunoSEQ multiplex PCR, and the TCRdb table lists in-frame clones only, not all of them. In the table there are some 80,000 clones, approximately 90% of which are singletons. The source is a woman aged 80 or over with active or convalescent COVID-19. The specimen was peripheral blood.

CDR3 sequence (DNA): TGTGCCAGCAGGACAACTAGCGGGGGGCAAGAGACCCAGTACTTC. Translation gives CASRTTSGGQETQYF. V gene TRBV2 combines with J gene TRBJ2-5; 12 bases line up with TRBD2. This CDR3 has 15 residues. V lost 6 bases, J lost 2 bases, and 4 bases stayed unmatched. Germline V gene data show CDR1 as SNHLY and CDR2 as FYNNEI. The variable domain in full, with the rest retrieved from reference TRBV2 and TRBJ2-5, is EPEVTQTPSHQVTQMGQEVILRCVPISNHLYFYWYRQILGQKVEFLVSFYNNEISEKSEIFDDQFSVERPDGSNFTLKIRSTKLEDSAMYFCASRTTSGGQETQYFGPGTRLLVL.